Listed here are 16 T cell receptor beta chains from one sample, sequenced in a study of T cell responses to AZD1222 COVID-19 vaccine. The protocol was immunoSEQ multiplex PCR, while the TCRdb copy is restricted to in-frame clones and leaves out a portion. The repertoire consists of around 100,000 clones, with around 94% occurring once and the leading ten covering more than 2%. The input for sequencing was peripheral blood, taken on day 0 of AZD1222 vaccination. The receptors come from an adult in good health.

This rearrangement joins TRBV18 to TRBJ1-6, with 7 bases lining up with TRBD1. Germline loops: CDR1 KGHSH, CDR2 LQKENI. J was trimmed by 13 bases and V by 3 bases; bases with no gene match: 18. This CDR3 has 17 residues. CDR3 protein: CASSPSGTAVSPVPLHF. CDR3 DNA: TGTGCCAGCTCACCTTCCGGGACAGCGGTTTCCCCAGTCCCCCTCCACTTT.

The rearrangement joins TRBV6-1 to TRBJ2-2, with 7 positions matching TRBD2. V shed 3 bases and J 3 bases; nucleotides not matched to a gene: 4. CDR1 and CDR2 (germline): MNHNS, SASEGT. The CDR3 has 15 amino acids. As DNA, the CDR3 is TGTGCCAGCAGTGAGGCGGGAGTCTACACCGGGGAGCTGTTTTTT. It is translated as CASSEAGVYTGELFF.

V gene TRBV6-5 combines with J gene TRBJ2-7; maybe TRBD2 (5 bases). The ends were cut back, 0 bases at V and 0 bases at J, with 9 bases in the middle. The CDR3 runs to 15 residues. In germline, CDR1 is MNHEY, CDR2 SVGAGI. CDR3: CASSYSSGSSYEQYF. CDR3 nucleotides: TGTGCCAGCAGTTACTCGTCGGGGAGCTCCTACGAGCAGTACTTC.

The genes are TRBV18 and TRBJ2-2; possibly TRBD2 for D (6 bases). Germline CDR1 KGHSH, CDR2 LQKENI. V was clipped by 2 bases and J by 4 bases, with 14 bases between them. CDR3 length: 16 amino acids. CDR3 loop: CASSPTGGGPTGELFF. The CDR3 DNA is TGTGCCAGCTCACCAACCGGAGGAGGGCCCACCGGGGAGCTGTTTTTT.

The V and J genes are TRBV9 and TRBJ1-2, with 8 bases aligning to TRBD1. Germline V CDR1 and CDR2: SGDLS, YYNGEE. The CDR3 runs to 15 residues. Trimming removed 4 bases from V and 4 bases from J; junction bases left unmatched: 9. The CDR3 sequence is CASSPTQGVSYGYTF. The CDR3 DNA reads TGTGCCAGCAGCCCTACACAGGGGGTCAGCTATGGCTACACCTTC.

The chain links TRBV27 to TRBJ2-7, with TRBD2 identical over 7 bases. J was trimmed by 6 bases and V by 6 bases; bases with no gene match: 8. The germline gives CDR1 MNHEY, CDR2 SMNVEV (reference sequence). This CDR3 has 13 amino acids. CDR3 residues: CASRSLAEGEQYF. In DNA, the CDR3 is TGTGCCAGCAGGAGCCTAGCGGAGGGCGAGCAGTACTTC.

V and J are TRBV5-1 and TRBJ1-1, with 8 bases aligning to TRBD1. The trim removed 0 bases at V and 8 bases at J, leaving 6 bases unmatched. The CDR3 sequence is 14 residues long. In germline, CDR1 is SGHRS, CDR2 YFSETQ. DNA for the CDR3: TGCGCCAGCAGCTTGGTATTGTGGGACAGGGAAGCTTTCTTT. Translating gives CASSLVLWDREAFF.

V gene TRBV3-1 (or the pseudogene TRBV3-2) combines with J gene TRBJ1-5; D gene ambiguous. The CDR3 sequence is 13 residues long. V lost 1 base to trimming and J lost 4 bases, with 5 bases between them. Germline V gene sequence: CDR1 LGHDT, CDR2 YNNKEL (reference sequence). For the CDR3, the DNA is TGTGCCAGCAGCCAAGGGAAAAATCAGCCCCAGCATTTT. Its translation: CASSQGKNQPQHF.

The V call is TRBV6-5, the J call TRBJ1-2, with 7 bases lining up with TRBD1. V lost 0 bases to trimming and J lost 8 bases; unmatched junction nucleotides: 6. CDR3 length equals 14 residues. Germline assignment: CDR1 MNHEY and CDR2 SVGAGI. This CDR3 reads CASSYSGTAIGYTF. The DNA for the CDR3 is TGTGCCAGCAGTTACTCAGGGACAGCCATCGGCTACACCTTC.

The chain employs TRBV19 and TRBJ1-3; 9 bases are shared with TRBD1. V trimming: 7 bases; J trimming: 0 bases; junction bases outside the gene matches: 7. Per germline, CDR1 LNHDA and CDR2 SQIVND (reference sequence). The CDR3 length is 16 residues. The CDR3 is CASTRTGAFSGNTIYF. In nucleotides, the CDR3 is TGTGCCAGTACCCGGACAGGGGCGTTCTCTGGAAACACCATATATTTT.

J is TRBJ1-6 and V is TRBV7-3; D is uncertain. The CDR3 totals 15 residues. Trimming left V 0 bases short and J 9 bases short, with 12 bases between. The germline V gene encodes CDR1 SGHTA and CDR2 FQGTGA. The CDR3 DNA is TGTGCCAGCAGCTTAACCCCCTTGGTTGGTTCACCCCTCCACTTT. This translates into CASSLTPLVGSPLHF. Together with reference TRBV7-3 and TRBJ1-6, the CDR3 gives the full variable domain: GAGVSQTPSNKVTEKGKYVELRCDPISGHTALYWYRQSLGQGPEFLIYFQGTGAADDSGLPNDRFFAVRPEGSVSTLKIQRTERGDSAVYLCASSLTPLVGSPLHFGNGTRLTVT.

The rearrangement uses TRBV7-8 and TRBJ2-5; 15 bases are shared with TRBD2. J gave up 1 base and V 5 bases, and 11 bases lay outside the gene matches. The CDR3 runs to 19 residues. CDR1 SGHVS and CDR2 FQNEAQ come from the germline V gene. The CDR3 bases are TGTGCCAGCAGCCAAAAGGGACTAGCGGGGGGTAAACTCCAAGAGACCCAGTACTTC. Protein product: CASSQKGLAGGKLQETQYF.

The chain joins TRBV7-9 to TRBJ1-4; D is undetermined. CDR3 size: 14 residues. CDR1 is SEHNR, CDR2 FQNEAQ, per germline (reference sequence). Trimming removed 4 bases at V and 10 bases at J, with 16 bases between. The CDR3 region is CASSSEVSVGKLFF. The DNA of the CDR3 is TGTGCCAGCAGCTCTGAGGTGTCGGTGGGAAAACTGTTTTTT. Using reference TRBV7-9 and TRBJ1-4 for the parts outside the CDR3, the full variable domain is DTGVSQNPRHKITKRGQNVTFRCDPISEHNRLYWYRQTLGQGPEFLTYFQNEAQLEKSRLLSDRFSAERPKGSFSTLEIQRTEQGDSAMYLCASSSEVSVGKLFFGSGTQLSVL.

This chain connects TRBV6-1 to TRBJ2-2, with D maybe TRBD2 (5 bases). In germline, CDR1 is MNHNS, CDR2 SASEGT. This CDR3 contains 14 residues. Trimming cost V 1 base and J 5 bases, with 8 bases left between them. The CDR3 sequence is CASSEGGKTGELFF. For the CDR3, the DNA is TGTGCCAGCAGTGAAGGAGGGAAGACCGGGGAGCTGTTTTTT.

This rearrangement joins TRBV24-1 to TRBJ2-7; D is ambiguous. CDR1 is KGHDR and CDR2 is SFDVKD in the germline V gene. The CDR3 totals 15 residues. Deletions cut 7 bases from V and 3 bases from J, with 18 bases between. CDR3 residues: CATSSTTGGDYEQYF. In DNA form, the CDR3 reads TGTGCCACCAGCTCAACCACGGGTGGGGACTACGAGCAGTACTTC.

The V call is TRBV20-1, the J call TRBJ2-3; D gene ambiguous. CDR3 length equals 10 residues. V gave up 2 bases and J gave up 5 bases, with 2 bases separating them. CDR1 DFQATT and CDR2 SNEGSKA come from the germline V gene (reference sequence). CDR3 in amino acids: CSARRDTQYF. CDR3 DNA: TGCAGTGCTAGAAGAGATACGCAGTATTTT.